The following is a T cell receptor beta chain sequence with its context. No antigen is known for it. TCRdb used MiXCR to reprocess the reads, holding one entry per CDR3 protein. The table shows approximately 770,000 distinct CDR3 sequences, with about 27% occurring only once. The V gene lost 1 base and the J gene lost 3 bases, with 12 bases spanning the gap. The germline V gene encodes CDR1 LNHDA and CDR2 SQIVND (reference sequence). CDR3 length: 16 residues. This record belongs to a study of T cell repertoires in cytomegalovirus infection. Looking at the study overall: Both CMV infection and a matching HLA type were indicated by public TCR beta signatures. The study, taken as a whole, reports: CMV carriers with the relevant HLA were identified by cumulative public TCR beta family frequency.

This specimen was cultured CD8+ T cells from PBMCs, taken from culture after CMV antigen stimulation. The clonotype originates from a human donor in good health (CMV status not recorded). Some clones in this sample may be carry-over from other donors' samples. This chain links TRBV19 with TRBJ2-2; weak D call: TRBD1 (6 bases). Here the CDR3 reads CASSIVDKGDTGELFF. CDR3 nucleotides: TGTGCCAGTAGTATAGTGGACAAGGGGGACACCGGGGAGCTGTTTTTT.